These 18 T cell receptor beta chains were sequenced from one sample in a study of T cell responses to AZD1222 COVID-19 vaccine listed by TCRdb under 2021. The time point label here, explained by the study, means: baseline before first vaccination. The method was the immunoSEQ multiplex PCR assay. TCRdb re-hosts the immuneACCESS table, in-frame sequences only. Its copies lack some clones; in the studies checked, an unresolved V gene accounts for under half of them, and the cause for the rest is not known. Here the sample has 150,000 or so clones; around nine tenths occur a single time. Together, the top ten hold under 20% of the sample. Sequencing was performed on peripheral blood, taken on day 0 of AZD1222 vaccination. These receptors were taken from an adult in good health.

CDR3 region: CASSPGTSGYNEQFF. CDR3 DNA sequence: TGCGCCAGCAGCCCCGGGACTAGCGGGTACAATGAGCAGTTCTTC. The chain uses TRBV4-1 and TRBJ2-1, with 12 nucleotides matching TRBD2. Germline trimming cut 4 bases from V and 4 bases from J; bases unmatched to any gene: 2. Germline loops: CDR1 MGHRA, CDR2 YSYEKL. The CDR3 totals 15 residues.

V and J are TRBV9 and TRBJ2-3; D is ambiguous. Per the germline V gene, CDR1 is SGDLS and CDR2 is YYNGEE. Trimming shortened V by 6 bases and J by 4 bases, and 12 bases separated the two germline ends. The CDR3 is made up of 13 amino acids. This CDR3 reads CASNDLTADTQYF. The CDR3 DNA sequence: TGTGCCAGCAACGACCTTACGGCAGATACGCAGTATTTT.

V gene TRBV7-2 combines with J gene TRBJ1-2, with TRBD1 matching 12 bases. CDR1 and CDR2 (germline): SGHTA, FQGNSA. The V and J ends lost 7 bases and 6 bases, in that order; junction bases with no gene match: 12. This CDR3 is built from 16 residues. In DNA form, the CDR3 reads TGTGCCAGCACCGGCCGAAGGGACAGGGGGCGGGATGGCTACACCTTC. It is translated as CASTGRRDRGRDGYTF.

This clone was found once. V and J are TRBV9 and TRBJ2-5; 7 bases line up with TRBD1. V lost 3 bases to trimming and J lost 4 bases; unmatched junction nucleotides: 9. Per germline, CDR1 SGDLS and CDR2 YYNGEE. The CDR3 sequence is 15 residues long. This CDR3 is CASSGQGQKLETQYF. The CDR3 DNA reads TGTGCCAGCAGCGGACAGGGACAGAAGCTAGAGACCCAGTACTTC.

This chain uses TRBV11-2 with TRBJ1-3; D possibly corresponds to TRBD1 (6 bases). Trimming shortened V by 0 bases and J by 4 bases, and 16 bases separated the two germline ends. The CDR3 is 17 residues long. The germline V gene has CDR1 SGHAT and CDR2 FQNNGV. This chain's CDR3 is CASSLDPFIGTGNTIYF. The CDR3 nucleotides read TGTGCCAGCAGCTTAGATCCTTTCATAGGGACAGGAAACACCATATATTTT.

This chain uses TRBV10-1 with TRBJ2-2, with a tentative D call TRBD2 (5 bases). V shed 3 bases and J shed 5 bases, with 13 bases lying between them. The CDR3 sequence is 15 residues long. CDR1 and CDR2 (germline): WNHNN, SYGVQD (reference sequence). Here the CDR3 reads CASSEMLAGTGELFF. The CDR3 nucleotides read TGCGCCAGCAGTGAAATGCTAGCTGGGACCGGGGAGCTGTTTTTT.

The CDR3 reads CASSETVWPGNNEQFF. In DNA form, the CDR3 reads TGTGCCAGCAGTGAAACAGTCTGGCCTGGAAACAATGAGCAGTTCTTC. The V call is TRBV6-1, the J call TRBJ2-1; no clear D. The CDR3 is made up of 16 amino acids. V was trimmed by 2 bases and J by 5 bases, leaving 16 bases between them. The germline V gene has CDR1 MNHNS and CDR2 SASEGT.

The rearrangement uses TRBV27 and TRBJ1-1, with 9 bases identical to TRBD1. The CDR3 has 16 amino acids. V lost 5 bases to trimming and J lost 0 bases; unmatched junction nucleotides: 7. Germline CDR1 and CDR2: MNHEY and SMNVEV (reference sequence). CDR3 amino acids: CASSRPGTGLNTEAFF. The CDR3 coding sequence is TGTGCCAGCAGTCGTCCCGGGACAGGGTTGAACACTGAAGCTTTCTTT.

The rearrangement joins TRBV28 to TRBJ1-6; unclear D gene. This CDR3 is built from 16 residues. The germline V gene has CDR1 MDHEN and CDR2 SYDVKM. V was cut by 3 bases and J by 7 bases, with 16 bases left in between. DNA of the CDR3: TGTGCCAGCAGTTTGGCCGCCGCTCAGCGAAATTCACCCCTCCACTTT. It codes for CASSLAAAQRNSPLHF.

This clone was recorded only once. The gene calls are TRBV6-1 and TRBJ1-6; D might be TRBD1 (5 bases). Trimming pared 3 bases from V and 11 bases from J, leaving 14 bases between. CDR3 size: 14 residues. The germline V gene has CDR1 MNHNS and CDR2 SASEGT. CDR3 DNA sequence: TGTGCCAGCAGTGATGGGGCAGGCGGTACACCCCTCCACTTT. Translated, it gives CASSDGAGGTPLHF.

The rearrangement joins TRBV10-2 to TRBJ1-2; D is unresolved. The CDR3 has 12 amino acids. Per the germline V gene, CDR1 is WSHSY and CDR2 is SAAADI. Trimming took 2 bases from V and 8 from J, leaving 9 bases between them. The CDR3 loop reads CASSEADRGYTF. CDR3 DNA: TGCGCCAGCAGTGAGGCTGACCGGGGCTACACCTTC.

V and J are TRBV7-2 and TRBJ1-5, with a weak D call TRBD1 (5 bases). This CDR3 region has 16 residues. The germline V and J ends were trimmed by 5 bases and 2 bases, with 16 bases remaining between them. CDR1 is SGHTA and CDR2 is FQGNSA in the germline V gene. The CDR3 sequence is CASSPGGRTGNQPQHF. The CDR3 DNA reads as TGTGCCAGCAGCCCTGGGGGTAGAACGGGCAATCAGCCCCAGCATTTT.

The chain recombines TRBV5-1 with TRBJ1-4; 9 positions match TRBD1. The CDR3 has 15 residues. V shed 0 bases, J shed 11 bases, and the junction held 8 bases outside the gene matches. The germline gives CDR1 SGHRS, CDR2 YFSETQ. CDR3 DNA: TGCGCCAGCAGCTTGGACCCGGGACAGGGCCAGAAACTGTTTTTT. Its protein is CASSLDPGQGQKLFF.

This chain links TRBV6-2 or TRBV6-3 with TRBJ1-2; D unclear. The V end lost 5 bases, the J end lost 5 bases, and 27 bases lay between the germline ends. The CDR3 consists of 18 residues. The germline CDR1 and CDR2 sequences are MNHEY and SVGEGT. CDR3 residues: CASSAGVSSEVFTYGYTF. For the CDR3, the DNA is TGTGCCAGCAGTGCCGGGGTATCAAGCGAAGTCTTTACTTATGGCTACACCTTC.

V usage is TRBV21-1 and J usage is TRBJ2-3; the table's D gene call, TRBD2, was not cross checked with the DNA. TRBV21-1 is a listed pseudogene. The CDR3 loop spans 17 amino acids. In DNA form, the CDR3 reads TGTGCCAGCATAACTCTACGGCCCGAGGGTCGCACAGATACGCAGTATTTT. The encoded protein is CASITLRPEGRTDTQYF.

This chain uses TRBV28 with TRBJ1-5, with 9 nucleotides matching TRBD1. V was clipped by 6 bases and J by 4 bases; unmatched bases: 7. CDR3 size: 15 residues. Germline CDR1 and CDR2: MDHEN and SYDVKM. The DNA of the CDR3 is TGTGCCAGCAGCCCCCTGACAGGGGGAAATCAGCCCCAGCATTTT. It translates to CASSPLTGGNQPQHF.

This chain joins TRBV28 and TRBJ1-2; D is unclear. V gave up 3 bases and J gave up 8 bases, with 10 bases separating them. CDR3 length equals 12 residues. Germline V gene data show CDR1 as MDHEN and CDR2 as SYDVKM. CDR3 DNA: TGTGCCAGCAGTTTTTCCCAAGGGGGCTACACCTTC. Residues: CASSFSQGGYTF.

The chain carries TRBV2 and TRBJ2-5; a weak D match, TRBD2 (6 bases). The germline V gene encodes CDR1 SNHLY and CDR2 FYNNEI. V was cut by 4 bases and J by 0 bases, with 9 bases left in between. This CDR3 comprises 14 residues. The CDR3 spells CASSGTTNQETQYF. The CDR3 nucleotides are TGTGCCAGCAGTGGGACTACCAACCAAGAGACCCAGTACTTC.